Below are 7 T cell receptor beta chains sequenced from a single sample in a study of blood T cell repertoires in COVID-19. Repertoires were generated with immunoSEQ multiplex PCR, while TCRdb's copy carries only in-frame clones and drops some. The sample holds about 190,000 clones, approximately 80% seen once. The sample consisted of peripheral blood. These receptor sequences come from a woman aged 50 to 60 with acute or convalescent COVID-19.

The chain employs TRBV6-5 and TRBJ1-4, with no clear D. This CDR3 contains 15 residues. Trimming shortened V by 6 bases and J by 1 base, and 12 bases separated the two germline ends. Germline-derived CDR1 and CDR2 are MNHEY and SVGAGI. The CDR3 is CASREHGRTNEKLFF. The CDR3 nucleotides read TGTGCCAGCAGGGAGCACGGGAGAACTAATGAAAAACTGTTTTTT.

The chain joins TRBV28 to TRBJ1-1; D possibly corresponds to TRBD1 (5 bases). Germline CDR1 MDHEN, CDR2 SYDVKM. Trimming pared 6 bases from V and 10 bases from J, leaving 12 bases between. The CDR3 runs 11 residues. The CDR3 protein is CASSLGQGAFF. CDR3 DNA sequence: TGTGCCAGCAGCCTCGGGCAGGGAGCTTTCTTT.

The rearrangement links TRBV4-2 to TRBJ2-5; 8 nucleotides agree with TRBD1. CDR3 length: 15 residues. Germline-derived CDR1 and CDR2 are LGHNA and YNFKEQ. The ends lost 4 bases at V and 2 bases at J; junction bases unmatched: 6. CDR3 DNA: TGTGCCAGCAGCCCGAAACAGGGGGGACAAGAGACCCAGTACTTC. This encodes CASSPKQGGQETQYF.

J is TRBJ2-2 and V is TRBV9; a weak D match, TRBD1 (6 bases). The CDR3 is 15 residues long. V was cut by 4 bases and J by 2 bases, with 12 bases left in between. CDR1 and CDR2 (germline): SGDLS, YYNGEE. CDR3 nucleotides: TGTGCCAGCAGCCGACAGGACACAAACACCGGGGAGCTGTTTTTT. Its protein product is CASSRQDTNTGELFF.

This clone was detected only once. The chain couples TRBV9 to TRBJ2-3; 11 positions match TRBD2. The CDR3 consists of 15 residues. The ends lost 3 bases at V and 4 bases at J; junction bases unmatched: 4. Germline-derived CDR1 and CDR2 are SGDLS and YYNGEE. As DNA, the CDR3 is TGTGCCAGCAGCGAGACTAGCGGGACAGCAGATACGCAGTATTTT. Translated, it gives CASSETSGTADTQYF. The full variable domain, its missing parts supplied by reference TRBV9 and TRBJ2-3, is DSGVTQTPKHLITATGQRVTLRCSPRSGDLSVYWYQQSLDQGLQFLIQYYNGEERAKGNILERFSAQQFPDLHSELNLSSLELGDSALYFCASSETSGTADTQYFGPGTRLTVL.

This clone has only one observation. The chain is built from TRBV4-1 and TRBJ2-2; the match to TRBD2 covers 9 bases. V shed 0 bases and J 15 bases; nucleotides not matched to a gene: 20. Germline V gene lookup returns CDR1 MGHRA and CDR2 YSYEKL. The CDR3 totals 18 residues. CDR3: CASSQEKGRAGGPQGMFF. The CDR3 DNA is TGCGCCAGCAGCCAAGAAAAAGGCAGAGCGGGAGGCCCCCAGGGAATGTTTTTT.

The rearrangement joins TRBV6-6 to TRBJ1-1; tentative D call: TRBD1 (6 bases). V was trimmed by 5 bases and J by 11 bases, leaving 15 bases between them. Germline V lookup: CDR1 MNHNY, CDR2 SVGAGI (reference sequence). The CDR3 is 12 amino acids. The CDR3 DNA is TGTGCCAGCAGTGGGGGGGGCCTGGAGGCTTTCTTT. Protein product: CASSGGGLEAFF.